Each of the 17 T cell receptor beta chains below was sequenced from the same sample in a study of blood T cell repertoires in COVID-19. Measured with immunoSEQ multiplex PCR; TCRdb has only the in-frame clones, and not every one. The repertoire holds 180,000 or so clones, with about 85% as singletons. Sequencing was carried out using peripheral blood. Receptors were obtained from a man in his 60s who had recovered from COVID-19.

The V call is TRBV24-1, the J call TRBJ2-3, with TRBD1 as a possible D gene (5 bases). Trimming pared 4 bases from V and 2 bases from J, leaving 6 bases between. This CDR3 comprises 13 residues. Per the germline V gene, CDR1 is KGHDR and CDR2 is SFDVKD. The CDR3 sequence: CATSEGLTDTQYF. The CDR3 coding sequence is TGTGCCACCAGTGAGGGGCTCACAGATACGCAGTATTTT.

The chain has TRBV5-1 and TRBJ1-2; weak D call: TRBD1 (5 bases). V lost 4 bases, J lost 4 bases, and 17 bases lay in between. The CDR3 consists of 15 residues. Germline V gives CDR1 SGHRS, CDR2 YFSETQ. The DNA for the CDR3 is TGCGCCAGCAGCATCGGACAAAGGGAGGGCTATGGCTACACCTTC. Residues: CASSIGQREGYGYTF.

The V gene is TRBV30, the J gene TRBJ2-5; TRBD1 matches at 7 bases. The CDR3 covers 13 residues. Germline CDR1 is GTSNPN and CDR2 is SVGIG (reference sequence). V gave up 3 bases and J gave up 1 base; unmatched junction bases: 2. The CDR3 is CAWRHRGQETQYF. DNA for the CDR3: TGTGCCTGGAGACACAGGGGCCAAGAGACCCAGTACTTC.

The chain joins TRBV2 to TRBJ1-2; 8 bases match TRBD1. Germline loops: CDR1 SNHLY, CDR2 FYNNEI. CDR3 length: 15 residues. After removal of 6 bases from V and 1 base from J, the junction contained 7 bases not matched to a gene. CDR3 protein: CASRTSGGVNYGYTF. Written as DNA, the CDR3 is TGTGCCAGCAGAACCTCAGGGGGCGTTAACTATGGCTACACCTTC.

This chain uses TRBV6-2 or TRBV6-3 with TRBJ2-1, with TRBD1 matching 9 bases. The CDR3 is 16 amino acids. CDR1 MNHEY and CDR2 SVGEGT come from the germline V gene. With 5 bases clipped from V and 0 bases from J, the junction kept 5 bases outside the gene matches. The CDR3: CASSAPGQGSYNEQFF. The DNA of the CDR3 is TGTGCCAGCAGTGCTCCGGGACAGGGCTCCTACAATGAGCAGTTCTTC.

This chain links TRBV19 with TRBJ2-1, with 13 bases lining up with TRBD2. CDR3 length: 14 residues. The germline V gene has CDR1 LNHDA and CDR2 SQIVND (reference sequence). The trim removed 7 bases at V and 8 bases at J, leaving 5 bases unmatched. This chain's CDR3 is CASTGTSGVYEQFF. Here the CDR3 DNA reads TGTGCCAGTACAGGGACTAGCGGGGTATATGAGCAGTTCTTC.

The gene calls are TRBV7-2 and TRBJ2-3; no firm D call. V dropped 5 bases and J dropped 3 bases, with 12 bases sitting between them. Germline V gene lookup returns CDR1 SGHTA and CDR2 FQGNSA. The CDR3 is 14 residues long. The CDR3 here is CASSIGLVTDTQYF. CDR3 nucleotide sequence: TGTGCCAGCAGCATTGGTCTAGTGACAGATACGCAGTATTTT. Full variable domain (remainder filled in from reference TRBV7-2 and TRBJ2-3): GAGVSQSPSNKVTEKGKDVELRCDPISGHTALYWYRQSLGQGLEFLIYFQGNSAPDKSGLPSDRFSAERTGGSVSTLTIQRTQQEDSAVYLCASSIGLVTDTQYFGPGTRLTVL.

The rearrangement links TRBV18 to TRBJ2-1, with TRBD1 matching 8 bases. The CDR3 is 16 amino acids. Per germline, CDR1 KGHSH and CDR2 LQKENI. J lost 8 bases, V lost 0 bases, and 9 bases had no gene match. CDR3 bases: TGTGCCAGCTCACCACCCGGAGCAGGGGGCTTTTATGAGCAGTTCTTC. Translation gives CASSPPGAGGFYEQFF.

J is TRBJ1-5 and V is TRBV6-2 or TRBV6-3; a weak D match, TRBD1 (5 bases). The CDR3 extends over 14 amino acids. V was cut by 5 bases and J by 0 bases, with 8 bases left in between. Germline V gives CDR1 MNHEY, CDR2 SVGEGT. The CDR3, as DNA: TGTGCCAGCAGTGCAGGGAATAGCAATCAGCCCCAGCATTTT. Its protein product is CASSAGNSNQPQHF.

V and J are TRBV6-5 and TRBJ1-2, with 10 bases matching TRBD1. Germline V gene sequence: CDR1 MNHEY, CDR2 SVGAGI. The junction had 5 bases not matched to a gene; V was cut back by 0 bases and J by 4 bases. This CDR3 spans 16 amino acids. Written as DNA, the CDR3 is TGTGCCAGCAGTTACTCCGAGGGGACAGGGGTCTATGGCTACACCTTC. Translated: CASSYSEGTGVYGYTF.

The table lists this clone with a count of one. The CDR3 here is CASRQNSGNTIYF. DNA of the CDR3: TGTGCCAGCAGACAGAACTCTGGAAACACCATATATTTT. The chain carries TRBV6-5 and TRBJ1-3; D is unresolved. CDR1 and CDR2 from the germline V gene are MNHEY and SVGAGI. The CDR3 is 13 residues long. Trimming took off 6 bases at V and 0 bases at J, with 6 bases between the two ends.

V gene TRBV4-3 combines with J gene TRBJ2-1; 7 nucleotides agree with TRBD2. CDR1 and CDR2 (germline): LGHNA, YSLEER. V trimming: 0 bases; J trimming: 2 bases; junction bases outside the gene matches: 1. The CDR3 consists of 15 residues. The DNA for the CDR3 is TGCGCCAGCAGCCAAGAGCGGGGGACCTACAATGAGCAGTTCTTC. Protein product: CASSQERGTYNEQFF.

The rearrangement uses TRBV5-6 and TRBJ1-6, with 7 bases matching TRBD1. Trimming removed 7 bases from V and 9 bases from J; junction bases left unmatched: 13. The germline CDR1 and CDR2 sequences are SGHDT and YYEEEE. The length of the CDR3 is 15 residues. As DNA, the CDR3 is TGTGCCAGCGAAAATCAGGGGGGTCCTGGTTCACCCCTCCACTTT. It encodes CASENQGGPGSPLHF.

This clone showed up just once. The chain recombines TRBV11-2 with TRBJ2-5; TRBD2 matches 10 bases. The V segment lost 5 bases and the J segment 2 bases; nucleotides outside the gene matches: 5. In germline, CDR1 is SGHAT, CDR2 FQNNGV. This CDR3 has 15 residues. The CDR3 loop reads CASSLRGLAQETQYF. CDR3 DNA: TGTGCCAGCAGCCTCCGGGGACTAGCGCAAGAGACCCAGTACTTC.

This clone was seen a single time. The CDR3 DNA follows: TGTGCCAGCAGTTTATCTCTAGCCAGGTACTACGAGCAGTACTTC. Translated: CASSLSLARYYEQYF. The V call is TRBV6-2 or TRBV6-3, the J call TRBJ2-7; perhaps TRBD2 as D (5 bases). Germline V gene data show CDR1 as MNHEY and CDR2 as SVGEGT. V lost 4 bases, J lost 3 bases, and 16 bases lay in between. This CDR3 is 15 amino acids long.

The chain uses TRBV27 and TRBJ1-2; possibly TRBD1 for D (5 bases). V gave up 6 bases and J gave up 8 bases, with 16 bases separating them. From germline, CDR1 is MNHEY and CDR2 SMNVEV (reference sequence). There are 13 residues in the CDR3. The CDR3 DNA is TGTGCCAGCAGCACCCGGGGGGGGGAAGGCTACACCTTC. It translates to CASSTRGGEGYTF.

This chain uses TRBV4-3 with TRBJ2-1; 10 bases are shared with TRBD2. Germline V gives CDR1 LGHNA, CDR2 YSLEER. The ends lost 0 bases at V and 10 bases at J; junction bases unmatched: 9. This CDR3 contains 16 residues. The CDR3 sequence: CASSQDASGGHREQFF. DNA for the CDR3: TGCGCCAGCAGCCAAGATGCTAGCGGGGGACATCGGGAGCAGTTCTTC.